This TCR beta chain appears in the sequencing data of a study of post-analysis software for immune sequencing data. The TCR beta cDNA libraries contained unique molecular identifiers. With roughly 0.9 to 10 million T cells as the source, a few hundred thousand cDNA molecules resulted. In TCRdb, the PCR reads were re-called with MiXCR into one record per CDR3 protein. The sample shows hundreds of thousands of distinct CDR3 sequences, about 27% of them seen only once. As concerns this clonotype: Given a much more abundant clone one base away, this may be a read error.

The sequenced sample was blood. The sequence was obtained from a girl aged 5 to 17 with multiple sclerosis.

CDR3 sequence: CASGQDMGGDEQFF. The DNA of the CDR3 is TGCGCCAGCGGCCAAGATATGGGGGGGGATGAGCAGTTCTTC. The chain employs TRBV4-3 and TRBJ2-1; 7 bases agree with TRBD2. Germline CDR1 LGHNA, CDR2 YSLEER. The CDR3 is made up of 14 amino acids.